What follows are 10 T cell receptor beta chains derived from one specimen sequenced in a study of beta chain features in type 1 diabetes (dated by TCRdb to the late 2010s). Libraries were built with the immunoSEQ multiplex PCR assay. The High Capacity cDNA Reverse Transcription Kit was used to reverse transcribe all of the isolated RNA, meaning that expressed TCRB transcripts were what got sequenced. This is the immuneACCESS table as TCRdb keeps it, with only in-frame sequences that have V and J called. A part of the clones is gone; compared with another copy, unresolved V genes explain less than half, and the rest is unexplained. The sample profile shows roughly 230,000 clones; over 7.5% of them were found once. About 0.037% of the sample is held by the ten biggest clonotypes. The sequenced material came from naive CD4+ T cells from blood. The cell subset or site label on this specimen signifies: true naive CD4+ T cells. The source is a woman between 18 and 30 years old in good health.

The chain is built from TRBV19 and TRBJ2-3; TRBD2 matches 8 bases. From germline, CDR1 is LNHDA and CDR2 SQIVND (reference sequence). With 4 bases clipped from V and 2 bases from J, the junction kept 8 bases outside the gene matches. The CDR3 contains 16 residues. The CDR3 here is CASSTLGGGITDTQYF. In DNA, the CDR3 is TGTGCCAGTAGTACGCTCGGCGGGGGGATCACAGATACGCAGTATTTT.

This chain links TRBV6-5 with TRBJ1-2; D is possibly TRBD1 (6 bases). Germline V gene data show CDR1 as MNHEY and CDR2 as SVGAGI. This CDR3 is built from 12 residues. The ends were cut back, 5 bases at V and 5 bases at J, with 9 bases in the middle. The CDR3 nucleotides are TGTGCCAGCAGTGACAGGTCTTATGGCTACACCTTC. Translated, it gives CASSDRSYGYTF.

The rearrangement links TRBV5-4 to TRBJ2-3; a weak D match, TRBD1 (5 bases). Germline V gene data show CDR1 as SGHNT and CDR2 as YYREEE (reference sequence). This CDR3 region has 14 residues. V dropped 0 bases and J dropped 5 bases, with 10 bases sitting between them. The CDR3 loop is CASSLEGAVDTQYF. As DNA, the CDR3 is TGTGCCAGCAGCTTGGAAGGGGCAGTAGATACGCAGTATTTT.

This clone has a handful of counts. This chain connects TRBV19 to TRBJ2-3; 7 bases match TRBD2. With V trimmed by 6 bases and J by 1 base, 10 bases remained unmatched. Looked up from germline, CDR1 is LNHDA and CDR2 is SQIVND (reference sequence). The CDR3 loop spans 16 amino acids. CDR3 sequence reads: CASRDRPAGGTDTQYF. CDR3 in DNA: TGTGCCAGTAGGGACCGGCCGGCGGGAGGCACAGATACGCAGTATTTT.

V usage is TRBV2 and J usage is TRBJ2-7; D unclear. CDR3 length: 14 amino acids. V was shortened by 6 bases and J by 2 bases, with 14 bases between the two germline ends. Germline V CDR1 and CDR2: SNHLY, FYNNEI. Here the CDR3 reads CASRFEQLPYEQYF. For the CDR3, the DNA is TGTGCCAGCAGATTTGAACAGCTCCCCTACGAGCAGTACTTC.

V is TRBV7-9 and J is TRBJ1-2, with TRBD1 matching 9 bases. J was trimmed by 4 bases and V by 5 bases; bases with no gene match: 5. Looked up from germline, CDR1 is SEHNR and CDR2 is FQNEAQ (reference sequence). The CDR3 is made up of 14 amino acids. CDR3 protein: CASSGTGLIYGYTF. The CDR3 region has the DNA TGTGCCAGCAGCGGGACAGGGCTCATCTATGGCTACACCTTC.

This clone was observed a handful of times. The chain joins TRBV19 to TRBJ2-3; 9 bases align to TRBD1. Germline trimming cut 7 bases from V and 4 bases from J; bases unmatched to any gene: 9. Germline V gene sequence: CDR1 LNHDA, CDR2 SQIVND (reference sequence). The CDR3 is 15 amino acids. The CDR3 is CASIADRGSPDTQYF. The CDR3 region has the DNA TGTGCCAGTATCGCGGACAGGGGAAGCCCAGATACGCAGTATTTT.

This clone appeared a few times. The rearrangement links TRBV6-6 to TRBJ1-1, with 10 bases aligning to TRBD1. This CDR3 contains 15 residues. J gave up 5 bases and V 6 bases, and 9 bases lay outside the gene matches. Looked up from germline, CDR1 is MNHNY and CDR2 is SVGAGI (reference sequence). For the CDR3, the DNA is TGTGCCAGCAGCCGGGAGGGACAGGGGTATACTGAAGCTTTCTTT. Its translation: CASSREGQGYTEAFF.

The chain carries TRBV5-1 and TRBJ1-1, with D maybe TRBD1 (5 bases). The CDR3 covers 16 residues. CDR1 and CDR2 (germline): SGHRS, YFSETQ. Trimming took 3 bases from V and 1 from J, leaving 16 bases between them. CDR3 loop: CASSSRVGGSNTEAFF. The DNA for the CDR3 is TGCGCCAGCAGCTCCCGGGTTGGGGGGTCGAACACTGAAGCTTTCTTT.

This chain joins TRBV30 and TRBJ2-2; no reliable D call. The V and J ends lost 4 bases and 3 bases respectively, with 9 bases between them. The CDR3 contains 13 residues. The V gene's germline CDR1 is GTSNPN and CDR2 SVGIG (reference sequence). CDR3 bases: TGTGCCTGGAATCAAGAGGACACCGGGGAGCTGTTTTTT. Translation: CAWNQEDTGELFF.